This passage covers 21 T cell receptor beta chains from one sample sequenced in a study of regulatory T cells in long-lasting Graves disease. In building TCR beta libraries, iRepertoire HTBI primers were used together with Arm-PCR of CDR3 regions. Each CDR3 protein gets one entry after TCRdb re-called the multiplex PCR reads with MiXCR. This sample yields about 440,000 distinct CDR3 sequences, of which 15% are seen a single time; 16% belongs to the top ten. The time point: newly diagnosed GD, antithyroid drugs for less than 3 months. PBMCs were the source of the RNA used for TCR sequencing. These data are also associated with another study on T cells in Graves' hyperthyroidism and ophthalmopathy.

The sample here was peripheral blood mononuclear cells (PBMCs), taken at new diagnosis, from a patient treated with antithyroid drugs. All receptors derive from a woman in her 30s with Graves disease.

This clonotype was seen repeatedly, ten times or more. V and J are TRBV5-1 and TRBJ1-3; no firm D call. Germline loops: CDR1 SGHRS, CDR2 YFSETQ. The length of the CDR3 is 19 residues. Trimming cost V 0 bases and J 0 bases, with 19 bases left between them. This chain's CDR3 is CASSLGPTSTQFSGNTIYF. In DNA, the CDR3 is TGCGCCAGCAGCTTGGGCCCCACCTCGACTCAATTCTCTGGAAACACCATATATTTT.

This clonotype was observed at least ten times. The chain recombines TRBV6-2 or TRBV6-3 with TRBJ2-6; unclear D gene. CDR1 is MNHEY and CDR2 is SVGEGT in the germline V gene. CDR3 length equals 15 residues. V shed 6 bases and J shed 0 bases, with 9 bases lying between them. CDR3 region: CASSERSSGANVLTF. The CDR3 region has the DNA TGTGCCAGCAGCGAAAGGAGCTCTGGGGCCAACGTCCTGACTTTC.

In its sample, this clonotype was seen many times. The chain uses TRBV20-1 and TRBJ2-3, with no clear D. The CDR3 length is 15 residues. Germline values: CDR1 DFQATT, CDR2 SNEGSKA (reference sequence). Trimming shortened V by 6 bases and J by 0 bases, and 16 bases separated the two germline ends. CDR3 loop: CSAFAQIISTDTQYF. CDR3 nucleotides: TGCAGTGCCTTCGCCCAAATTATCAGCACAGATACGCAGTATTTT.

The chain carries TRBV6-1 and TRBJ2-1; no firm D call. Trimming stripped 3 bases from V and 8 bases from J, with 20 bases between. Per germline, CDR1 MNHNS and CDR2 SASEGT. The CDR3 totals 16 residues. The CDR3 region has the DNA TGTGCCAGCAGTGAGCGACGCACACGGGTATTGTATGAGCAGTTCTTC. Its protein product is CASSERRTRVLYEQFF.

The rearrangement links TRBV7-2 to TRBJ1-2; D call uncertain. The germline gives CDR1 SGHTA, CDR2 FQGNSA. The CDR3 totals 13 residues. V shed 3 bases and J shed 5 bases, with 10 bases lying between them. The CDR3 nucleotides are TGTGCCAGCAGCTTTCCCCCAGTTTATGGCTACACCTTC. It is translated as CASSFPPVYGYTF.

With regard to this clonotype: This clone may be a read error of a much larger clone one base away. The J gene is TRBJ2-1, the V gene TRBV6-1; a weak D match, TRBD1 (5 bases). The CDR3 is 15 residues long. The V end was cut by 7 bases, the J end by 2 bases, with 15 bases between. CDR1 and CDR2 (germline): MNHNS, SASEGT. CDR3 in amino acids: CASTRMSGPYNEQFF. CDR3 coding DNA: TGTGCCAGCACCCGAATGTCAGGGCCCTACAATGAGCAGTTCTTC.

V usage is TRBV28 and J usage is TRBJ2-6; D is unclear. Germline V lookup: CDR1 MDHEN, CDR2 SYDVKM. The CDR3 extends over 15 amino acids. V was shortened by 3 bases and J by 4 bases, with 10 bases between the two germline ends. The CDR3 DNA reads TGTGCCAGCAGTTTTTTGGGATCCGGGGCCAACGTCCTGACTTTC. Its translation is CASSFLGSGANVLTF.

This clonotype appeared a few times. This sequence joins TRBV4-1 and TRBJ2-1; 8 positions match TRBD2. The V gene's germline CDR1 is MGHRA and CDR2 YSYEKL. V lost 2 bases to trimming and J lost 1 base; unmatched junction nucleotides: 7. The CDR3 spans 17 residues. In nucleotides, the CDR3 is TGCGCCAGCAGCCAACCGGGGGGGGGGGCGTCCTACAATGAGCAGTTCTTC. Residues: CASSQPGGGASYNEQFF.

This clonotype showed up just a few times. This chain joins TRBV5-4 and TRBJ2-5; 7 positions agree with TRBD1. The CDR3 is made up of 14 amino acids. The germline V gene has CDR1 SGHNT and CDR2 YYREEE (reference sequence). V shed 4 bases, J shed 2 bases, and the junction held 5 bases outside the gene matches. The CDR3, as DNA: TGTGCCAGCAGCCCCGGGACAGATCAAGAGACCCAGTACTTC. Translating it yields CASSPGTDQETQYF.

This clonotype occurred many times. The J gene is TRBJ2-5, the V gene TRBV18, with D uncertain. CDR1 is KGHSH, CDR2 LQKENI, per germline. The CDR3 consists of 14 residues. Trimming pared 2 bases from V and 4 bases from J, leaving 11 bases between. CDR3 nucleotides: TGTGCCAGCTCACCAGGATATGGGCGAGAGACCCAGTACTTC. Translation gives CASSPGYGRETQYF.

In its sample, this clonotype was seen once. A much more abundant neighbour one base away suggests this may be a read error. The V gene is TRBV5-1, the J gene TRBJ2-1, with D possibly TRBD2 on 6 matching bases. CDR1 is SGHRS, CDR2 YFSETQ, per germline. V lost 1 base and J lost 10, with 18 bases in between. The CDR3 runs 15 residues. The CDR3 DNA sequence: TGCGCCAGCAGCTTGAATGCGGACACTAGCTACGAGCAGTTCTTC. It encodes CASSLNADTSYEQFF.

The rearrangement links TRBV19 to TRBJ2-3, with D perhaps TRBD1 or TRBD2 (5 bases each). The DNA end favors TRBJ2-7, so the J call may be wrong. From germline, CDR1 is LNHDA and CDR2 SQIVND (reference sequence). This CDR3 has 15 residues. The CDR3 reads CASSIAGPPSSEQYF. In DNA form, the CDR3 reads TGTGCCAGTAGTATAGCGGGACCGCCAAGCTCCGAGCAGTACTTC.

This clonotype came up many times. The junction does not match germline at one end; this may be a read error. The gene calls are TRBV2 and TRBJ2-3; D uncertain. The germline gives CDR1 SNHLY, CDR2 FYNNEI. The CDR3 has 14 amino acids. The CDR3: CASKNLRSTDTQYF. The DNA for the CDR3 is TGTGCCAGCAAAAACCTAAGGAGCACAGACACGCAGTATTTT.

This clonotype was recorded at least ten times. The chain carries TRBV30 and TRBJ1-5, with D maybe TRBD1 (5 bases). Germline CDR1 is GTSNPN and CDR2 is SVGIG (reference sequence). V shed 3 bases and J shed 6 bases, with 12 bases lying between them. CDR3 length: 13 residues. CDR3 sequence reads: CAWSLGGGQPQHF. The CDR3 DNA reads TGTGCCTGGAGCCTCGGTGGGGGTCAGCCCCAGCATTTT.

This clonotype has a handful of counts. CDR3 nucleotides: TGTGCTAGTGGTGCAGGGGACACTGAAGCTTTCTTT. It translates to CASGAGDTEAFF. The J gene is TRBJ1-1, the V gene TRBV12-5; maybe TRBD1 (6 bases). The CDR3 is 12 residues long. Looked up from germline, CDR1 is LGHNT and CDR2 is FRNRAP. Trimming pared 5 bases from V and 3 bases from J, leaving 7 bases between.

CDR3 bases: TGTGCCAGCAGTGAAGAGGCTCTCGCTGACGAGCAGTACTTC. It codes for CASSEEALADEQYF. The chain links TRBV2 to TRBJ2-7; D gene uncertain. The CDR3 sequence is 14 residues long. Germline V gene data show CDR1 as SNHLY and CDR2 as FYNNEI. V shed 1 base and J shed 5 bases, with 12 bases lying between them.

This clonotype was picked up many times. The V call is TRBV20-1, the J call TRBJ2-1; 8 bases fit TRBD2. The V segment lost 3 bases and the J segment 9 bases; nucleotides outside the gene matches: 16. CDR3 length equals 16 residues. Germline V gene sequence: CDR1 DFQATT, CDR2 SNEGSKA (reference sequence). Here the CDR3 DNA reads TGCAGTGCTAGTACGGGGTACAGCGGGAGAACTATTGAGCAGTTCTTC. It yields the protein CSASTGYSGRTIEQFF.

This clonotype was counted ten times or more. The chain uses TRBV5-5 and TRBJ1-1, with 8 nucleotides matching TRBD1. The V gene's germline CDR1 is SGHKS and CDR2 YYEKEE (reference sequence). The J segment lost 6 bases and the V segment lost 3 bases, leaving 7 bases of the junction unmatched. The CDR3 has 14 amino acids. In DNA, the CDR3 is TGTGCCAGCAGCTCGGCGACAGGGGTTCCTGAAGCTTTCTTT. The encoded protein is CASSSATGVPEAFF.

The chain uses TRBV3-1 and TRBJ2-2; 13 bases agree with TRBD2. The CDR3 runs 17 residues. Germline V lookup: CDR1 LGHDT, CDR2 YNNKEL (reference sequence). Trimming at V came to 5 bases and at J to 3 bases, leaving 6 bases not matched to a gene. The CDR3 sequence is CASSFTSGRAHTGELFF. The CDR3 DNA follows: TGTGCCAGCAGCTTCACTAGCGGGAGGGCCCACACCGGGGAGCTGTTTTTT.

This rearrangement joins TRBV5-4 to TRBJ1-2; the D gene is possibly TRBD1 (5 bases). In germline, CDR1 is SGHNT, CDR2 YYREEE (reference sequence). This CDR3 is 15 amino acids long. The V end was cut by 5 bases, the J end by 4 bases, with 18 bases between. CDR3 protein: CASRSGGGLSYGYTF. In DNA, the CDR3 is TGTGCCAGCAGATCCGGGGGTGGACTCAGCTATGGCTACACCTTC.

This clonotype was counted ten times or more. The CDR3 region has the DNA TGCAGTGCGCCCATGACTAGCGGGCGCACAGATACGCAGTATTTT. Amino acids: CSAPMTSGRTDTQYF. The gene calls are TRBV20-1 and TRBJ2-3; 10 nucleotides agree with TRBD2. The CDR3 is made up of 15 amino acids. Germline CDR1 reads DFQATT; CDR2 reads SNEGSKA (reference sequence). With V trimmed by 6 bases and J by 1 base, 7 bases remained unmatched.